A selection of T cell receptor beta chains follows, all from one sample in a study of T cell responses to AZD1222 COVID-19 vaccine. Repertoires were generated with immunoSEQ multiplex PCR, while TCRdb's copy carries only in-frame clones and drops some. The sample shows about 200,000 clones, roughly 92% of them seen only once. The specimen comprised peripheral blood, sampled 28 days after the second AZD1222 dose. The receptors shown here come from an adult who received the AZD1222 COVID-19 vaccine. Each CDR3 is given with its conserved first and last residue. Fields, in order: V gene, clone size, CDR3 length, D gene, J gene, CDR3 protein, CDR3 DNA. A D gene is named only where the DNA matches it firmly. Clone size is given for some rows only: seen once, a few or many times, or a class if the clone is expanded.

v_call: TRBV19
clone_size: -
cdr3_length: 17
d_call: TRBD2
j_call: TRBJ2-2
cdr3_aa: CASSIPSSGGRTGELFF
cdr3_nt: TGTGCCAGTAGTATACCCTCAAGCGGGGGTCGGACCGGGGAGCTGTTTTTT

v_call: TRBV9
clone_size: -
cdr3_length: 15
d_call: TRBD1
j_call: TRBJ2-3
cdr3_aa: CASSVVGTESDTQYF
cdr3_nt: TGTGCCAGCAGCGTAGTTGGGACAGAGTCAGATACGCAGTATTTT

v_call: TRBV3-1/TRBV3-2
clone_size: -
cdr3_length: 15
d_call: -
j_call: TRBJ1-1
cdr3_aa: CASSQEPGMNTEAFF
cdr3_nt: TGTGCCAGCAGCCAAGAGCCCGGGATGAACACTGAAGCTTTCTTT

v_call: TRBV29-1
clone_size: -
cdr3_length: 13
d_call: TRBD1
j_call: TRBJ1-4
cdr3_aa: CSVAGGTNEKLFF
cdr3_nt: TGCAGCGTTGCAGGGGGCACTAATGAAAAACTGTTTTTT

v_call: TRBV10-3
clone_size: -
cdr3_length: 13
d_call: TRBD1
j_call: TRBJ1-1
cdr3_aa: CASLGQGIPEAFF
cdr3_nt: TGTGCCAGCCTGGGACAGGGGATCCCTGAAGCTTTCTTT

v_call: TRBV7-9
clone_size: -
cdr3_length: 14
d_call: -
j_call: TRBJ1-1
cdr3_aa: CASSRAGAGTEAFF
cdr3_nt: TGTGCCAGCAGCCGCGCAGGGGCGGGCACTGAAGCTTTCTTT

v_call: TRBV6-4
clone_size: -
cdr3_length: 14
d_call: TRBD1
j_call: TRBJ2-3
cdr3_aa: CASITGQTTDTQYF
cdr3_nt: TGTGCCAGCATCACGGGACAGACTACAGATACGCAGTATTTT

v_call: TRBV13
clone_size: -
cdr3_length: 15
d_call: TRBD1
j_call: TRBJ1-2
cdr3_aa: CASSLRTGRGYGYTF
cdr3_nt: TGTGCCAGCAGCCTCAGGACAGGGAGAGGCTATGGCTACACCTTC

v_call: TRBV28
clone_size: -
cdr3_length: 17
d_call: TRBD1
j_call: TRBJ2-5
cdr3_aa: CASSSTSRDRGVETQYF
cdr3_nt: TGTGCCAGCAGTTCGACAAGCCGGGACAGGGGTGTAGAGACCCAGTACTTC

v_call: TRBV5-1
clone_size: -
cdr3_length: 14
d_call: -
j_call: TRBJ1-1
cdr3_aa: CASSPMYGGTEAFF
cdr3_nt: TGCGCCAGCAGCCCCATGTATGGGGGCACTGAAGCTTTCTTT

v_call: TRBV19
clone_size: -
cdr3_length: 14
d_call: TRBD1
j_call: TRBJ1-4
cdr3_aa: CASTDRGGNEKLFF
cdr3_nt: TGTGCCAGCACTGACAGGGGGGGAAATGAAAAACTGTTTTTT

v_call: TRBV6-1
clone_size: once
cdr3_length: 20
d_call: -
j_call: TRBJ2-1
cdr3_aa: CASSGDGYSTPGSSSNEQFF
cdr3_nt: TGTGCCAGCAGTGGAGATGGGTACTCGACCCCAGGGTCTTCAAGCAATGAGCAGTTCTTC

v_call: TRBV27
clone_size: -
cdr3_length: 15
d_call: -
j_call: TRBJ1-5
cdr3_aa: CASSIRGHPNQPQHF
cdr3_nt: TGTGCCAGCAGTATCCGCGGACACCCGAATCAGCCCCAGCATTTT

v_call: TRBV10-3
clone_size: -
cdr3_length: 14
d_call: TRBD1
j_call: TRBJ1-1
cdr3_aa: CAISERGQGTEAFF
cdr3_nt: TGTGCCATCAGTGAAAGAGGACAGGGAACTGAAGCTTTCTTT

v_call: TRBV7-9
clone_size: -
cdr3_length: 13
d_call: -
j_call: TRBJ2-7
cdr3_aa: CASSLAGQSEQYF
cdr3_nt: TGTGCCAGCAGCTTGGCGGGTCAGTCCGAGCAGTACTTC

v_call: TRBV5-1
clone_size: -
cdr3_length: 14
d_call: -
j_call: TRBJ2-2
cdr3_aa: CASSQDGHTGELFF
cdr3_nt: TGCGCCAGCAGCCAAGACGGTCACACCGGGGAGCTGTTTTTT

v_call: TRBV2
clone_size: -
cdr3_length: 13
d_call: -
j_call: TRBJ1-1
cdr3_aa: CASSEFRKAEAFF
cdr3_nt: TGTGCCAGCAGTGAGTTCCGGAAGGCTGAAGCTTTCTTT

v_call: TRBV5-6
clone_size: -
cdr3_length: 15
d_call: -
j_call: TRBJ1-2
cdr3_aa: CASIPSSGGNYGYTF
cdr3_nt: TGTGCCAGCATCCCCTCGTCAGGCGGAAACTATGGCTACACCTTC

v_call: TRBV7-2
clone_size: once
cdr3_length: 14
d_call: -
j_call: TRBJ2-3
cdr3_aa: CASSLMAITDTQYF
cdr3_nt: TGTGCCAGCAGCTTAATGGCGATCACAGATACGCAGTATTTT

v_call: TRBV7-2
clone_size: -
cdr3_length: 18
d_call: -
j_call: TRBJ1-6
cdr3_aa: CASSLGPRNSYYNSPLHF
cdr3_nt: TGTGCCAGCAGCTTAGGACCACGTAACAGCTACTATAATTCACCCCTCCACTTT

v_call: TRBV28
clone_size: -
cdr3_length: 13
d_call: TRBD2
j_call: TRBJ2-7
cdr3_aa: CASRTTGGYEQYF
cdr3_nt: TGTGCCAGCAGGACTACGGGGGGCTACGAGCAGTACTTC

v_call: TRBV6-1
clone_size: -
cdr3_length: 13
d_call: TRBD1
j_call: TRBJ1-1
cdr3_aa: CASSEYGTGQAFF
cdr3_nt: TGTGCCAGCAGTGAATATGGGACAGGGCAAGCTTTCTTT

v_call: TRBV19
clone_size: -
cdr3_length: 15
d_call: TRBD2
j_call: TRBJ2-5
cdr3_aa: CASSRSGLAGETQYF
cdr3_nt: TGTGCCAGTAGTCGCTCGGGACTAGCGGGGGAGACCCAGTACTTC

v_call: TRBV5-1
clone_size: -
cdr3_length: 20
d_call: TRBD2
j_call: TRBJ2-2
cdr3_aa: CASSLAQGTSQKPGTGELFF
cdr3_nt: TGCGCCAGCAGCTTGGCCCAGGGGACTAGCCAAAAACCGGGCACCGGGGAGCTGTTTTTT

v_call: TRBV3-1/TRBV3-2
clone_size: -
cdr3_length: 11
d_call: -
j_call: TRBJ2-5
cdr3_aa: CASSQAETQYF
cdr3_nt: TGTGCCAGCAGCCAGGCAGAGACCCAGTACTTC